The entry that follows covers one T cell receptor beta chain sequence. This table comes from immunoSEQ multiplex PCR, and its TCRdb copy is limited to in-frame clones, with some not included. This table holds tens of thousands of clones, roughly 90% found once. The data belong to a study of blood T cell repertoires in COVID-19. Sequencing was done on a sample of peripheral blood. The source is a man between 70 and 80 years old with active or convalescent COVID-19.

CDR3 coding DNA: TGTGCCTGGGATACCGGGACAGGGTTTGAGGGTGAAAAACTGTTTTTT. Translated: CAWDTGTGFEGEKLFF. The rearrangement links TRBV30 to TRBJ1-4; 9 bases agree with TRBD1. The J segment lost 7 bases and the V segment lost 5 bases, leaving 14 bases of the junction unmatched. CDR3 length: 16 amino acids. Germline CDR1 and CDR2: GTSNPN and SVGIG (reference sequence).